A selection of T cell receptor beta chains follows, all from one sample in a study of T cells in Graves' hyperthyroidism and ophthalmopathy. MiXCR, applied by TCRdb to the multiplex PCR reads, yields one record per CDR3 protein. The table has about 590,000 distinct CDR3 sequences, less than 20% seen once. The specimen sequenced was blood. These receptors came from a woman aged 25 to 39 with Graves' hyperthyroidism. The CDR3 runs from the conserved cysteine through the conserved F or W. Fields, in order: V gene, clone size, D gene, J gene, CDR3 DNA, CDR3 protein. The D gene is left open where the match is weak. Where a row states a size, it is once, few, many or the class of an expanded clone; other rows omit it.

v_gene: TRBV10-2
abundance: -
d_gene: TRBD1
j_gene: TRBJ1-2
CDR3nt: TGCGCCAGCCAGGGGGCGGTGAACTATGGCTACACCTTC
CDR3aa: CASQGAVNYGYTF

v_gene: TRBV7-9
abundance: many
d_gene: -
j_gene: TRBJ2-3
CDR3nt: TGTGCCAGCAGCAGCGTCTCAGGGACTGATACGCAGTATTTT
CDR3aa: CASSSVSGTDTQYF

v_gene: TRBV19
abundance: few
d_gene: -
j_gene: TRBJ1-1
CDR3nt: TGTGCCAGTACCGAGGGGTTCCCGAACACTGAAGCTTTCTTT
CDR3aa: CASTEGFPNTEAFF

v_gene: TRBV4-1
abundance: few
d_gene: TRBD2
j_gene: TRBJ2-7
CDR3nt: TGCGCCAGCAGCCAAGTCGGAACTAGCGGGGGCTACGAGCAGTACTTC
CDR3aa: CASSQVGTSGGYEQYF

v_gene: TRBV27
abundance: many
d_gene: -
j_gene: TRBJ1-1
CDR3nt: TGTGCCAGCAGTCCCCACCTGGGCAGCGGATATGAAGCTTTCTTT
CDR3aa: CASSPHLGSGYEAFF

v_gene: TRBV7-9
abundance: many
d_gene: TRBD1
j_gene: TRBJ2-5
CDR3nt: TGTGCCAGCAGCATTGACAGGGGACCCGGGGAAGAGACCCAGTACTTC
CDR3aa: CASSIDRGPGEETQYF

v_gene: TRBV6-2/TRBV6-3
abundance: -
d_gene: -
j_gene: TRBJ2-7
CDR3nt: TGTGCCAGCAGTTGGTACAGGGATTCCTACGAGCAGTACTTC
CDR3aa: CASSWYRDSYEQYF

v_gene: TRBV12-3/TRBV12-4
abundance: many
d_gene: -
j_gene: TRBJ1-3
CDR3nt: TGTGCCAGCAGCGGTTGGCGGGTGTTTGGAAACACCATATATTTT
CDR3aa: CASSGWRVFGNTIYF

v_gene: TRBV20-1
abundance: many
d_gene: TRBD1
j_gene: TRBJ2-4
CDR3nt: TGCAGTGCTAGAGTCGGACAGGGTGACATTCAGTACTTC
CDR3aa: CSARVGQGDIQYF

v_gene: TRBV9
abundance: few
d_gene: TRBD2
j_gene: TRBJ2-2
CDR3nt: TGTGCCAGCAGCGTCGCGGGAGGGCCGGGTATGAACACCGGGGAGCTGTTTTTT
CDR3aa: CASSVAGGPGMNTGELFF

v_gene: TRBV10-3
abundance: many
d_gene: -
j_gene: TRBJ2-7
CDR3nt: TGTGCCTCATCGACTTTTGCCTACGAGCAGTACTTC
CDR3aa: CASSTFAYEQYF

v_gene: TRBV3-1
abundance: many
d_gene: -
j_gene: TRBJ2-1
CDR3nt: TGTGCCAGCAGCCCGCGGCCCTTGGGGTCCTACAATGAGCAGTTCTTC
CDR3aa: CASSPRPLGSYNEQFF

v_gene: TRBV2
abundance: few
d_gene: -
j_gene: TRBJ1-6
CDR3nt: TGTGCCAGCAGTGCGGGACCGAACAGTTCACCCCTCCACTTT
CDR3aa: CASSAGPNSSPLHF

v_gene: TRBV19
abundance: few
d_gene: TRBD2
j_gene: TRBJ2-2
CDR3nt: TGTGCCAGTAGGCCTACTAGCGACTTCACCGGGGAGCTGTTTTTT
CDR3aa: CASRPTSDFTGELFF

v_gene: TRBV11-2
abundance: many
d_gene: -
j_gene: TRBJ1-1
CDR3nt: TGTGCCAGCAGCGCCCTGGCGTCGGGGGTGAGGACTGAAGCTTTCTTT
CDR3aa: CASSALASGVRTEAFF

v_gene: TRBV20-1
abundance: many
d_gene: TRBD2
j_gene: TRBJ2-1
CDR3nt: TGCAGTGGTGCCTCGGGACTAGCAGGTTACAATGAGCAGTTCTTC
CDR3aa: CSGASGLAGYNEQFF

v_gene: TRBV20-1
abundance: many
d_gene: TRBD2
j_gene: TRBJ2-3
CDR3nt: TGCAGTGCTAGGTGGCTAGCGGGAGCCTCAGATACGCAGTATTTT
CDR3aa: CSARWLAGASDTQYF

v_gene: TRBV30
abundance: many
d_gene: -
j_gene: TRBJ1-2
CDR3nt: TGTGCCTGGAGTGTACGGGCAGGGGATGGCTACACCTTC
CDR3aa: CAWSVRAGDGYTF

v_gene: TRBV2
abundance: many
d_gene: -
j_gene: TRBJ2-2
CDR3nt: TGTGCCAGCAGACTTCTGGATGCCACCGGGGAGCTGTTTTTT
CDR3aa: CASRLLDATGELFF

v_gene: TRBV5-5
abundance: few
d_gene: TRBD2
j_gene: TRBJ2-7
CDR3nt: TGTGCCAGCAACCCCCTAGCGGAGCCTAGGGAGCAGTACTTC
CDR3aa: CASNPLAEPREQYF

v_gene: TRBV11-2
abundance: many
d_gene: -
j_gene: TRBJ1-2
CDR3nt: TGTGCCAGCCGGCATGAAGACCAGGGACCCTTCTTAGGGGGCTACACCTTC
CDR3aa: CASRHEDQGPFLGGYTF

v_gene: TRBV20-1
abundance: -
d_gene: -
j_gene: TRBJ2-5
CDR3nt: TGCAGTGCTCCCCCCCCCTTTAGGGAGACCCAGTACTTC
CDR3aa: CSAPPPFRETQYF

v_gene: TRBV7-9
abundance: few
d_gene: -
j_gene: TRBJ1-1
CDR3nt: TGTGCCAGCATCGAAACGGGGGGAGGGCGCGGAGCTTTCTTT
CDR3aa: CASIETGGGRGAFF

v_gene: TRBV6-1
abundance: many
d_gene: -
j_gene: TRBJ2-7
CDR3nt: TGTGCCAGCCGTCGGAGTTCTGGGTACGAGCAGTACTTC
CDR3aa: CASRRSSGYEQYF

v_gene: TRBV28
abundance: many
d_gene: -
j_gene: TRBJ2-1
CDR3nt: TGTGCCAGCAGTCCTGCCGGACGCGGCTACAATGAGCAGTTCTTC
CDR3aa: CASSPAGRGYNEQFF

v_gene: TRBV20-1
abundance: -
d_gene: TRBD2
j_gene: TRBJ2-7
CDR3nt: TGCAGTGCTAGCAGACCGGGACTAGTCTCCTACGAGCAGTACTTC
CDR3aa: CSASRPGLVSYEQYF

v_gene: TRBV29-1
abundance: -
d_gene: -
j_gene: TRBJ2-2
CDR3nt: TGCAGCGTTGACCAGAGGGACACCGGGGAGCTGTTTTTT
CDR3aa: CSVDQRDTGELFF

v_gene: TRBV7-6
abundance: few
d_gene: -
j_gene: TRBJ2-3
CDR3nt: TGTGCCAGCACCCACAGGAGGGACGGGGACACAGATACGCAGTATTTT
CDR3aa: CASTHRRDGDTDTQYF

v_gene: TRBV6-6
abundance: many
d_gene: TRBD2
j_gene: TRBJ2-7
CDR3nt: TGTGCCAGCAGTTACTCTTTGAAGTTAGCGGGAGTCTACGAGCAGTACTTC
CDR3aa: CASSYSLKLAGVYEQYF

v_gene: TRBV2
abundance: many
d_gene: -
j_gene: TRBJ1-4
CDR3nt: TGTGCCAGCAAACAGGTTCGGGCAACTAATGAAAAACTGTTTTTT
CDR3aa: CASKQVRATNEKLFF

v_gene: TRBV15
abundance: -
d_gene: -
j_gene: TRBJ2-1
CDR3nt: TGTGCCACCAGCAGAGAAACCTCGGGATCGTTCTTC
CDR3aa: CATSRETSGSFF

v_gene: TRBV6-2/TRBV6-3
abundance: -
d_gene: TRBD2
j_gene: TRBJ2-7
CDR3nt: TGTGCCAGCACCATTCAGCGGGGGGCTTCCTACGAGCAGTACTTC
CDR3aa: CASTIQRGASYEQYF

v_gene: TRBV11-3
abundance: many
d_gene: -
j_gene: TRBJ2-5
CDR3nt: TGTGCCAGCAGCCCGTGGGACGGGGAGACCCAGTACTTC
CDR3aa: CASSPWDGETQYF

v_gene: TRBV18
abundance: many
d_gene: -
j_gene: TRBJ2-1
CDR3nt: TGTGCCAGCTCACCACCGGTCCTAGGTCGGGATGAGCAGTTCTTC
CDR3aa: CASSPPVLGRDEQFF

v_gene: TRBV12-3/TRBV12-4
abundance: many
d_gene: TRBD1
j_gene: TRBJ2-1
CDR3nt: TGTGCCAGCAGTCCCGAGGACAGGGTCATCAATGAGCAGTTCTTC
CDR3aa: CASSPEDRVINEQFF

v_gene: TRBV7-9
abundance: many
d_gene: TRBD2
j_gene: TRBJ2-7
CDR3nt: TGTGCCAGCAGCTTAGTTATAGCGGGAGTGGTCGACGAGCAGTACTTC
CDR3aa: CASSLVIAGVVDEQYF

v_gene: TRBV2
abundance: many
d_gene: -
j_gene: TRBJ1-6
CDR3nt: TGTGCCAGCAGACCGGACGGGACCTCCTATAATTCACCCCTCCACTTT
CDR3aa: CASRPDGTSYNSPLHF

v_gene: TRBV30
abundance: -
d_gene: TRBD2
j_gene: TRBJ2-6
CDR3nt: TGTGCCTGGAGTGTACGGGGACTAGTGGCCAACGTCCTGACTTTC
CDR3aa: CAWSVRGLVANVLTF

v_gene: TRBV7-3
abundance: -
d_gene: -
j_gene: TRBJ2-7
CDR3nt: TGTGCCAGCAGCCAGCAACGGGGGCTCGAGCAGTACTTC
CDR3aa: CASSQQRGLEQYF

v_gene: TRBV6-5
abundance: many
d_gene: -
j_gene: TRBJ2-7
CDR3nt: TGTGCCAGCAGTTACTCGCCAGGTACCTACGAGCAGTACTTC
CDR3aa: CASSYSPGTYEQYF

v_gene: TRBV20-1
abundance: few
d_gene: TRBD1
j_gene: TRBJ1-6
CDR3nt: TGCAGTGCTTGGAGGGACAGTAATTCACCCCTCCACTTT
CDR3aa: CSAWRDSNSPLHF

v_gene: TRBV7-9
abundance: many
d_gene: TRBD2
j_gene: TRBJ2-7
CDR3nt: TGTGCCAGCAGTTCGGGACTAGCGGGAGGGCAAGTCTACGAGCAGTACTTC
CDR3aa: CASSSGLAGGQVYEQYF

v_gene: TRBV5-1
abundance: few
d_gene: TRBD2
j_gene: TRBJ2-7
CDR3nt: TGCGCCAGCAGGCCTAGCGGGGGGAGCTCCTACGAGCAGTACTTC
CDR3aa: CASRPSGGSSYEQYF

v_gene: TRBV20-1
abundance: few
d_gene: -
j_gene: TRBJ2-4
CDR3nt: TGCAGTGCTAGAGATGGCGTCACAGCCAAAAACATTCAGTACTTC
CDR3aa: CSARDGVTAKNIQYF

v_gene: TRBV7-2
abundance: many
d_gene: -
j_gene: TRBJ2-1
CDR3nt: TGTGCCAGCAGGACTTCACCGGACTCCTACAATGAGCAGTTCTTC
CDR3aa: CASRTSPDSYNEQFF

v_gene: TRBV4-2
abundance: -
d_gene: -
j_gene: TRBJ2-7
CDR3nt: TGTGCCAGCAGCGAGGGGTTCGGGGGCTACGAGCAGTACTTC
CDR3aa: CASSEGFGGYEQYF